This T cell receptor (beta chain) is from a study of type 1 regulatory T cells. Study background: An in vitro protocol generated T-allo10, a Tr1-enriched, alloantigen-specific CD4 T cell product.

About this clonotype itself: The antigen remains unidentified.

Findings and limits, study-wide: Compared with non-Tr1 cells, Tr1 cells showed a narrower TCR repertoire.

TCRdb passed the reads through MiXCR, listing each CDR3 protein once. The data show more than 60,000 distinct CDR3 sequences, nearly 50% seen once. Trimming stripped 6 bases from V and 0 bases from J, with 17 bases between. Germline V lookup: CDR1 LNHDA, CDR2 SQIVND (reference sequence). The CDR3 is 16 residues long. The sequencing input was cultured non-Tr1 T cells, either the whole culture or a sorted T cell fraction (not recorded which). J is TRBJ1-1 and V is TRBV19; D uncertain. This TCR was recovered from a human donor in good health. This chain's CDR3 is CASSPGNKQLNTEAFF. The CDR3 DNA reads as TGTGCCAGTAGCCCCGGGAACAAACAATTGAACACTGAAGCTTTCTTT.